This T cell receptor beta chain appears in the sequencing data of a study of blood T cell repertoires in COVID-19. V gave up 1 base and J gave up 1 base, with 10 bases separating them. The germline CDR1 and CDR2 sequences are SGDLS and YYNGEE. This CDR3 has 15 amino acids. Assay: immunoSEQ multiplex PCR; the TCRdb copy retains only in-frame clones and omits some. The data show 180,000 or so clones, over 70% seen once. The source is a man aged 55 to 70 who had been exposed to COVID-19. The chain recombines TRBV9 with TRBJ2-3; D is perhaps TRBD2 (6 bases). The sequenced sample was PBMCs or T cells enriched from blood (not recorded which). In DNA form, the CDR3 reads TGTGCCAGCAGCGTATCGGGGGAACGCACAGATACGCAGTATTTT. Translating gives CASSVSGERTDTQYF. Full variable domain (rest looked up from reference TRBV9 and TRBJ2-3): DSGVTQTPKHLITATGQRVTLRCSPRSGDLSVYWYQQSLDQGLQFLIQYYNGEERAKGNILERFSAQQFPDLHSELNLSSLELGDSALYFCASSVSGERTDTQYFGPGTRLTVL.